This TCR beta chain was sequenced for a study of human T cells and chemical hapten exposure. At the level of the study: The sensitizer, 2% DPC, was used on around 2 cm by around 2 cm of upper inner arm skin.

After removal of 8 bases from V and 4 bases from J, the junction contained 3 bases not matched to a gene. This CDR3 spans 12 amino acids. CDR1 is LGHDT, CDR2 YNNKEL, per germline (reference sequence). Specified time point: patch test 2, 6 weeks after DPC sensitization. Treatment: therapeutic diphenylcyclopropenone sensitization with weekly scalp DPC. Unseparated into fractions, whole blood served as the source from which total RNA was extracted. From the RACE reads, TCRdb called clonotypes with MiXCR, one entry per CDR3 protein. Of about 140,000 distinct CDR3 sequences listed, over 9.5% were seen once; the top ten hold 1.3% to 1.5%.

The chain uses TRBV3-1 and TRBJ2-3; 7 bases are a match to TRBD1. Sequencing was performed on whole blood, taken in connection with sensitization to the hapten diphenylcyclopropenone (DPC). The source is a woman aged 50 to 65 with alopecia areata. Some clones in this sample may be carry-over from other donors' samples. The CDR3 DNA reads as TGTGCCAGCGCCCAGGGGGCAGATACGCAGTATTTT. Translation: CASAQGADTQYF.